One sample yielded the 24 T cell receptor beta chains listed below, sequenced in a study of T cell responses to AZD1222 COVID-19 vaccine (TCRdb year 2021). Library generation was performed with the immunoSEQ multiplex PCR assay. Imported from immuneACCESS, the table was reduced by TCRdb to in-frame sequences with V and J called. These copies leave out some clones; in studies compared against another copy, an unresolved V gene accounts for under half, and the cause of the remainder is not known. In all, the sample holds some 200,000 clones, and 92% of those were seen once. The ten largest account for around 9.3% of the sample. This specimen's time point label, per the study, means: baseline before first vaccination. The sequences come from peripheral blood, collected on day 0 of AZD1222 vaccination. The origin of the receptors is an adult in good health.

This clone was detected only once. This chain uses TRBV6-1 with TRBJ1-6; D is unresolved. The ends were cut back, 3 bases at V and 5 bases at J, with 5 bases in the middle. The CDR3 loop spans 13 amino acids. CDR1 MNHNS and CDR2 SASEGT come from the germline V gene. CDR3 sequence: CASSEGNNSPLHF. The CDR3 DNA sequence: TGTGCCAGCAGTGAGGGGAATAATTCACCCCTCCACTTT.

The chain joins TRBV24-1 to TRBJ1-1; no firm D call. V was pared by 3 bases and J by 11 bases, with 27 bases between. The CDR3 is 17 residues long. Germline assignment: CDR1 KGHDR and CDR2 SFDVKD. The CDR3 sequence is CATSDSPEADRALGAFF. CDR3 sequence (DNA): TGTGCCACCAGTGATAGCCCCGAGGCCGACCGGGCCTTGGGCGCTTTCTTT.

The genes are TRBV28 and TRBJ1-6, with D unresolved. Germline V CDR1 and CDR2: MDHEN, SYDVKM. Trimming left V 1 base short and J 6 bases short, with 1 base between. The length of the CDR3 is 12 residues. As DNA, the CDR3 is TGTGCCAGCAGTTTATCTAATTCACCCCTCCACTTT. This sequence encodes CASSLSNSPLHF.

The V and J genes are TRBV29-1 and TRBJ2-5, with D maybe TRBD2 (7 bases). The germline V gene encodes CDR1 SQVTM and CDR2 ANQGSEA. Trimming removed 6 bases at V and 5 bases at J, with 13 bases between. This CDR3 has 12 amino acids. The CDR3 here is CSVKGGHETQYF. Here the CDR3 DNA reads TGCAGCGTGAAGGGGGGGCACGAGACCCAGTACTTC. The full variable domain, its missing parts supplied by reference TRBV29-1 and TRBJ2-5, is SAVISQKPSRDICQRGTSLTIQCQVDSQVTMMFWYRQQPGQSLTLIATANQGSEATYESGFVIDKFPISRPNLTFSTLTVSNMSPEDSSIYLCSVKGGHETQYFGPGTRLLVL.

The chain uses TRBV2 and TRBJ1-5; 7 bases are a match to TRBD1. CDR1 SNHLY and CDR2 FYNNEI come from the germline V gene. J gave up 6 bases and V 6 bases, and 11 bases lay outside the gene matches. The CDR3 runs 15 residues. Here the CDR3 DNA reads TGTGCCAGCAGGGAAAAAACAGGGGATCGTCAGCCCCAGCATTTT. It is translated as CASREKTGDRQPQHF.

The chain recombines TRBV27 with TRBJ1-2, with TRBD1 identical over 7 bases. After removal of 3 bases from V and 3 bases from J, the junction contained 4 bases not matched to a gene. Germline V lookup: CDR1 MNHEY, CDR2 SMNVEV (reference sequence). CDR3 size: 14 residues. CDR3 residues: CASSFGTAHYGYTF. In nucleotides, the CDR3 is TGTGCCAGCAGTTTCGGGACAGCCCACTATGGCTACACCTTC.

The CDR3 reads CASSYFGQSEAFF. Here the CDR3 DNA reads TGTGCCAGCAGTTATTTCGGACAGAGTGAAGCTTTCTTT. The chain recombines TRBV6-5 with TRBJ1-1, with D maybe TRBD1 (6 bases). This CDR3 region has 13 residues. Deletions cut 3 bases from V and 7 bases from J, with 12 bases between. Looked up from germline, CDR1 is MNHEY and CDR2 is SVGAGI.

This rearrangement joins TRBV19 to TRBJ1-1; unclear D gene. V lost 4 bases, J lost 3 bases, and 12 bases lay in between. The CDR3 contains 14 residues. Per germline, CDR1 LNHDA and CDR2 SQIVND (reference sequence). The CDR3 coding sequence is TGTGCCAGTAGTACCGCTGGACGGTACACTGAAGCTTTCTTT. Its protein is CASSTAGRYTEAFF.

This clone has just a few counts. The chain's CDR3 is CASSPYGQPNTEAFF. The DNA of the CDR3 is TGTGCCAGCAGCCCATACGGACAGCCAAACACTGAAGCTTTCTTT. The J gene is TRBJ1-1, the V gene TRBV6-5, with a weak D call TRBD1 (6 bases). Germline V gene lookup returns CDR1 MNHEY and CDR2 SVGAGI. The CDR3 runs to 15 residues. Trimming left V 6 bases short and J 2 bases short, with 16 bases between.

This clone was observed a single time. The chain recombines TRBV19 with TRBJ1-4; possible D gene TRBD1, 5 bases. Trimming left V 8 bases short and J 4 bases short, with 17 bases between. The CDR3 has 15 amino acids. Germline V gives CDR1 LNHDA, CDR2 SQIVND (reference sequence). CDR3 in DNA: TGTGCCAGTCAAGACCCGGGACGGCTTAATGAAAAACTGTTTTTT. It codes for CASQDPGRLNEKLFF.

This chain connects TRBV5-1 to TRBJ1-4; the D is unclear. CDR3 length: 14 amino acids. The V gene lost 2 bases and the J gene lost 8 bases, with 13 bases spanning the gap. The germline V gene has CDR1 SGHRS and CDR2 YFSETQ. Here the CDR3 reads CASSLGRPLEKLFF. The CDR3 DNA sequence: TGCGCCAGCAGCTTAGGGCGGCCGTTAGAAAAACTGTTTTTT. The full variable domain, completed using reference TRBV5-1 and TRBJ1-4, is KAGVTQTPRYLIKTRGQQVTLSCSPISGHRSVSWYQQTPGQGLQFLFEYFSETQRNKGNFPGRFSGRQFSNSRSEMNVSTLELGDSALYLCASSLGRPLEKLFFGSGTQLSVL.

This sequence joins TRBV10-3 and TRBJ1-5; D is uncertain. The V end was cut by 6 bases, the J end by 3 bases, with 12 bases between. The CDR3 loop spans 14 amino acids. The germline CDR1 and CDR2 sequences are ENHRY and SYGVKD. The CDR3 DNA sequence: TGTGCCATCAGGGCCGAGTACCTCAATCAGCCCCAGCATTTT. Residues: CAIRAEYLNQPQHF.

This chain joins TRBV9 and TRBJ1-6; 10 nucleotides match TRBD1. J gave up 6 bases and V 4 bases, and 7 bases lay outside the gene matches. The CDR3 has 16 residues. Per germline, CDR1 SGDLS and CDR2 YYNGEE. CDR3 protein: CASSPLTGGGNSPLHF. CDR3 DNA sequence: TGTGCCAGCAGCCCCTTGACAGGGGGCGGTAATTCACCCCTCCACTTT.

The V gene is TRBV18, the J gene TRBJ1-1, with 7 nucleotides matching TRBD1. The CDR3 runs to 15 residues. V was clipped by 3 bases and J by 2 bases; unmatched bases: 6. Germline CDR1 and CDR2: KGHSH and LQKENI. This CDR3 reads CASSPPTGINTEAFF. CDR3 sequence (DNA): TGTGCCAGCTCACCGCCGACAGGGATTAACACTGAAGCTTTCTTT. Combining the CDR3 with reference TRBV18 and TRBJ1-1 gives the whole variable domain NAGVMQNPRHLVRRRGQEARLRCSPMKGHSHVYWYRQLPEEGLKFMVYLQKENIIDESGMPKERFSAEFPKEGPSILRIQQVVRGDSAAYFCASSPPTGINTEAFFGQGTRLTVV.

The rearrangement uses TRBV12-3 or TRBV12-4 and TRBJ1-1; D may be TRBD1 (5 bases). The V end was cut by 6 bases, the J end by 4 bases, with 12 bases between. This CDR3 is built from 13 residues. This CDR3 reads CASSPGGSTEAFF. The CDR3, as DNA: TGTGCCAGCAGCCCGGGGGGGAGCACTGAAGCTTTCTTT.

The rearrangement joins TRBV29-1 to TRBJ1-2; weak D call: TRBD1 (5 bases). The V end was cut by 1 base, the J end by 5 bases, with 26 bases between. Germline loops: CDR1 SQVTM, CDR2 ANQGSEA. The CDR3 extends over 18 amino acids. The CDR3 region is CSVEAPGRVSAANYGYTF. The DNA of the CDR3 is TGCAGCGTTGAAGCCCCGGGACGGGTGTCTGCGGCCAATTATGGCTACACCTTC.

The chain employs TRBV23-1 and TRBJ1-3; TRBD1 might be the D (6 bases). TRBV23-1 is filed as an ORF, its function uncertain. This CDR3 is built from 15 residues. V was cut by 8 bases and J by 0 bases, with 14 bases left in between. In DNA, the CDR3 is TGCGCCAGCCCTCGGGGGCACTACTCTGGAAACACCATATATTTT. Amino acids: CASPRGHYSGNTIYF.

The chain couples TRBV9 to TRBJ2-7; D ambiguous. Per germline, CDR1 SGDLS and CDR2 YYNGEE. The germline V and J ends were trimmed by 4 bases and 0 bases, with 5 bases remaining between them. CDR3 length: 12 residues. The CDR3 nucleotides read TGTGCCAGCAGCTTCAGCTCCTACGAGCAGTACTTC. Protein sequence: CASSFSSYEQYF.

The rearrangement links TRBV27 to TRBJ1-1; weak D call: TRBD1 (6 bases). Trimming took off 4 bases at V and 3 bases at J, with 12 bases between the two ends. Germline V lookup: CDR1 MNHEY, CDR2 SMNVEV (reference sequence). This CDR3 is built from 14 residues. CDR3 protein: CASSSTGGDTEAFF. Here the CDR3 DNA reads TGTGCCAGCAGTTCGACAGGTGGGGACACTGAAGCTTTCTTT.

The V and J genes are TRBV5-1 and TRBJ1-4, with 8 bases fitting TRBD1. Germline trimming cut 4 bases from V and 5 bases from J; bases unmatched to any gene: 7. Germline assignment: CDR1 SGHRS and CDR2 YFSETQ. CDR3 length: 15 amino acids. The CDR3 DNA is TGCGCCAGCAGCAGCGGACAGGGACAAAATGAAAAACTGTTTTTT. Its translation: CASSSGQGQNEKLFF.

V gene TRBV7-3 combines with J gene TRBJ1-1; TRBD1 is a possible D gene (6 bases). The CDR3 has 13 residues. CDR1 is SGHTA, CDR2 FQGTGA, per germline. Between the trimmed V and J ends, which lost 6 bases and 1 base, there was a span of 9 bases. CDR3 residues: CASRKDRNTEAFF. The DNA for the CDR3 is TGTGCCAGCAGAAAGGACAGGAACACTGAAGCTTTCTTT.

The chain links TRBV3-1 (or the pseudogene TRBV3-2) to TRBJ1-2, with 7 bases matching TRBD1. V lost 4 bases to trimming and J lost 5 bases; unmatched junction nucleotides: 13. Germline V gives CDR1 LGHDT, CDR2 YNNKEL (reference sequence). This CDR3 comprises 16 residues. CDR3: CASSPLQGQSLYGYTF. The CDR3 DNA reads TGTGCCAGCAGCCCGTTACAGGGGCAATCTCTATATGGCTACACCTTC.

The CDR3 loop reads CASSPGDQPQHF. The CDR3 region has the DNA TGTGCCAGCAGTCCAGGTGATCAGCCCCAGCATTTT. The V and J genes are TRBV12-3 or TRBV12-4 and TRBJ1-5, with D uncertain. Deletions cut 5 bases from V and 5 bases from J, with 7 bases between. CDR3 length: 12 residues.

This rearrangement joins TRBV3-1 (or the pseudogene TRBV3-2) to TRBJ2-1, with 9 nucleotides matching TRBD2. Germline lookup yields CDR1 LGHDT and CDR2 YNNKEL (reference sequence). Trimming removed 1 base from V and 7 bases from J; junction bases left unmatched: 5. The CDR3 is made up of 15 amino acids. The CDR3 spells CASSQGGRAKNEQFF. The CDR3 nucleotides read TGTGCCAGCAGCCAAGGCGGGAGGGCTAAAAATGAGCAGTTCTTC.